This entry lists 18 T cell receptor beta chains sequenced from one sample in a study of cytomegalovirus exposure and HLA in healthy donors. TCRdb keeps only in-frame clones here, not all; method: immunoSEQ multiplex PCR. The data contain roughly 150,000 clones, 88% of them singletons. Sequenced material: PBMCs. The receptor source for this set is a man aged 18 to 30 in good health and CMV-seronegative.

The chain combines TRBV7-6 with TRBJ1-6, with 11 bases fitting TRBD1. This CDR3 comprises 17 residues. Germline assignment: CDR1 SGHVS and CDR2 FNYEAQ. J gave up 0 bases and V 5 bases, and 3 bases lay outside the gene matches. CDR3 bases: TGTGCCAGCAGCCGGACAGGGGGCGGCTCCTATAATTCACCCCTCCACTTT. It translates to CASSRTGGGSYNSPLHF.

The chain couples TRBV15 to TRBJ1-5; 7 nucleotides align to TRBD1. Germline V lookup: CDR1 LNHNV, CDR2 YYDKDF (reference sequence). The junction had 15 bases not matched to a gene; V was cut back by 1 base and J by 9 bases. The CDR3 runs to 17 residues. CDR3 in amino acids: CATSRAATPGGNGPQHF. The CDR3, as DNA: TGTGCCACCAGCAGAGCCGCGACACCAGGGGGAAATGGGCCCCAGCATTTT.

The V call is TRBV10-3, the J call TRBJ2-2; possible D gene TRBD2, 5 bases. The CDR3 runs 13 residues. The V gene lost 11 bases and the J gene lost 6 bases, with 16 bases spanning the gap. Germline CDR1 is ENHRY and CDR2 is SYGVKD. CDR3 nucleotide sequence: TGTGCCTCGCTTCCGGGATTGTCCGGGGAGCTGTTTTTT. It codes for CASLPGLSGELFF.

The rearrangement uses TRBV27 and TRBJ2-3; D not resolved. The germline V and J ends were trimmed by 7 bases and 3 bases, with 17 bases remaining between them. Germline loops: CDR1 MNHEY, CDR2 SMNVEV (reference sequence). The CDR3 extends over 15 amino acids. DNA of the CDR3: TGTGCCAGCACCAACTCAGACACCTATACAGATACGCAGTATTTT. This translates into CASTNSDTYTDTQYF.

The J gene is TRBJ1-2, the V gene TRBV7-9; 8 nucleotides agree with TRBD1. The V and J ends lost 3 bases and 8 bases, in that order; junction bases with no gene match: 5. The CDR3 extends over 13 amino acids. The germline gives CDR1 SEHNR, CDR2 FQNEAQ (reference sequence). The CDR3 coding sequence is TGTGCCAGCAGCTTGCAGGGGGCTGAAGGCTACACCTTC. Its translation: CASSLQGAEGYTF.

This clone turned up a few times. This rearrangement joins TRBV11-2 to TRBJ2-7, with 14 bases that match TRBD2. Germline loops: CDR1 SGHAT, CDR2 FQNNGV. This CDR3 region has 17 residues. J was trimmed by 2 bases and V by 5 bases; bases with no gene match: 8. CDR3 region: CASSAVSGLAGAYEQYV. The CDR3 region has the DNA TGTGCCAGCAGCGCCGTTTCGGGACTAGCGGGAGCCTACGAGCAGTACGTC.

This chain connects TRBV27 to TRBJ2-7; 8 bases map to TRBD2. This CDR3 comprises 16 residues. Germline V lookup: CDR1 MNHEY, CDR2 SMNVEV (reference sequence). Trimming took 0 bases from V and 1 from J; bases not matched to a gene: 5. DNA for the CDR3: TGTGCCAGCAGTTTATCGGGACTAGGCTCGTCCTACGAGCAGTACGTC. As protein: CASSLSGLGSSYEQYV.

The chain is built from TRBV6-1 and TRBJ1-5, with 9 bases fitting TRBD1. J was trimmed by 6 bases and V by 2 bases; bases with no gene match: 8. The CDR3 loop spans 16 amino acids. Germline CDR1 reads MNHNS; CDR2 reads SASEGT. The CDR3 coding sequence is TGTGCCAGCAGTGAAATCGCCGGGACAGGGAGTCAGCCCCAGCATTTT. The encoded protein is CASSEIAGTGSQPQHF.

This clone was seen a single time. The gene calls are TRBV6-6 and TRBJ2-1; 8 nucleotides line up with TRBD2. Germline loops: CDR1 MNHNY, CDR2 SVGAGI (reference sequence). The CDR3 totals 13 residues. J lost 6 bases, V lost 5 bases, and 3 bases had no gene match. CDR3: CASSLTSGNEQFF. DNA for the CDR3: TGTGCCAGCAGTCTAACTAGCGGCAATGAGCAGTTCTTC.

The rearrangement joins TRBV9 to TRBJ2-7; 7 bases are a match to TRBD1. This CDR3 region has 16 residues. V shed 0 bases, J shed 5 bases, and the junction held 11 bases outside the gene matches. CDR1 and CDR2 (germline): SGDLS, YYNGEE. Here the CDR3 reads CASSVGPMTGSNEQYF. CDR3 sequence (DNA): TGTGCCAGCAGCGTAGGGCCGATGACAGGGTCCAACGAGCAGTACTTC.

The chain joins TRBV28 to TRBJ1-5; 7 bases match TRBD1. The CDR3 has 15 amino acids. V was clipped by 5 bases and J by 6 bases; unmatched bases: 10. Looked up from germline, CDR1 is MDHEN and CDR2 is SYDVKM. The CDR3 protein is CASSPVTGVAQPQHF. The CDR3, as DNA: TGTGCCAGCAGTCCGGTAACAGGGGTGGCTCAGCCCCAGCATTTT.

The genes are TRBV4-1 and TRBJ2-3, with TRBD2 identical over 8 bases. J gave up 6 bases and V 3 bases, and 14 bases lay outside the gene matches. CDR1 is MGHRA, CDR2 YSYEKL, per germline. The CDR3 spans 17 residues. The DNA for the CDR3 is TGCGCCAGCAGCCACAATCCAGGGAGTAGCGGGGATGATACGCAGTATTTT. This translates into CASSHNPGSSGDDTQYF.

The chain is built from TRBV11-2 and TRBJ2-7, with 7 bases fitting TRBD1. CDR3 size: 14 residues. Germline V CDR1 and CDR2: SGHAT, FQNNGV. V lost 0 bases, J lost 4 bases, and 3 bases stayed unmatched. CDR3 sequence (DNA): TGTGCCAGCAGCTTAGACCCAGGGGGTTACGAGCAGTACTTC. This gives the protein CASSLDPGGYEQYF.

The chain is built from TRBV19 and TRBJ1-1, with a weak D call TRBD1 (5 bases). Trimming shortened V by 6 bases and J by 2 bases, and 7 bases separated the two germline ends. Germline V gene data show CDR1 as LNHDA and CDR2 as SQIVND (reference sequence). There are 12 residues in the CDR3. CDR3 in amino acids: CASRTANTEAFF. The CDR3 coding sequence is TGTGCCAGTAGGACAGCCAACACTGAAGCTTTCTTT.

The chain links TRBV28 to TRBJ1-4; 8 nucleotides align to TRBD1. V trimming: 11 bases; J trimming: 14 bases; junction bases outside the gene matches: 22. Germline CDR1 is MDHEN and CDR2 is SYDVKM. The CDR3 consists of 15 residues. The CDR3 is CAVMDGQGSPLGLFF. CDR3 bases: TGTGCCGTGATGGACGGACAGGGATCCCCCTTGGGGCTGTTTTTT.

The chain carries TRBV7-6 and TRBJ2-7, with a tentative D call TRBD2 (5 bases). CDR1 and CDR2 from the germline V gene are SGHVS and FNYEAQ. CDR3 length: 14 residues. With 5 bases removed from V and 1 base from J, the gap between germline ends came to 12 bases. This chain's CDR3 is CASSGGGDSYEQYF. CDR3 bases: TGTGCCAGCAGCGGTGGAGGTGATTCCTACGAGCAGTACTTC.

This clone is a singleton in its sample. The CDR3 DNA follows: TGTGCCATCACCACGGACTTGGGCGCAGATACGCAGTATTTT. Translation gives CAITTDLGADTQYF. The J gene is TRBJ2-3, the V gene TRBV10-3; D is possibly TRBD2 (5 bases). Germline V CDR1 and CDR2: ENHRY, SYGVKD. The CDR3 runs 14 residues. V gave up 7 bases and J gave up 4 bases, with 15 bases separating them.

This chain uses TRBV6-5 with TRBJ2-7; a possible D gene is TRBD2 (5 bases). Trimming shortened V by 0 bases and J by 2 bases, and 8 bases separated the two germline ends. This CDR3 has 14 residues. Germline V gene data show CDR1 as MNHEY and CDR2 as SVGAGI. The CDR3, as DNA: TGTGCCAGCAGTTACTCGAGCGGACCCTACGAGCAGTACTTC. Its protein is CASSYSSGPYEQYF.